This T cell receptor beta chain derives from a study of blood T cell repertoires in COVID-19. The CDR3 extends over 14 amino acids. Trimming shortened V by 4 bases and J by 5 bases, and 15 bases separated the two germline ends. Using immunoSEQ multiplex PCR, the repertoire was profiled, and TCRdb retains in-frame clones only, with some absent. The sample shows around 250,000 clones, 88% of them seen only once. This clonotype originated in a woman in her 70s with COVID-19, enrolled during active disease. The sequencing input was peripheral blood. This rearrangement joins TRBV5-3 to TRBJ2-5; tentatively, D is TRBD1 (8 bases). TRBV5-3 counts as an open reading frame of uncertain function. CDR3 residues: CARSPDRGGETQYF. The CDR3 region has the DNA TGTGCCAGAAGCCCTGACAGGGGAGGGGAGACCCAGTACTTC.